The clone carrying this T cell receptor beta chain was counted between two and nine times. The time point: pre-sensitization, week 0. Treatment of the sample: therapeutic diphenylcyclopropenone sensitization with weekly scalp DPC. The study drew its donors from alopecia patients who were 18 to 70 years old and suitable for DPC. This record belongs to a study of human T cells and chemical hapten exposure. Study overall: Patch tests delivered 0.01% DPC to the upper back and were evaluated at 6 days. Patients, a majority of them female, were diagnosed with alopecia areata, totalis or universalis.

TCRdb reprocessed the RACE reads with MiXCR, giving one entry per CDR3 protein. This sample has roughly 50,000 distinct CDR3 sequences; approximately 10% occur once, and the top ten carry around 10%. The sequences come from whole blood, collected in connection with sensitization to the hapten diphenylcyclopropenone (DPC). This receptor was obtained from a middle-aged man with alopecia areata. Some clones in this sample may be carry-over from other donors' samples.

DNA for the CDR3: TGTGCCAGCAGCCCGACCTTCGTGGAGACCCAGTACTTC. This gives the protein CASSPTFVETQYF. The gene calls are TRBV3-2 and TRBJ2-5. TRBV3-2 is a documented pseudogene. This CDR3 has 13 amino acids.